This T cell receptor (beta chain) derives from a study of blood T cell repertoires in COVID-19. Study background: PBMCs, B-cell-depleted T cells, or T cells provided the cDNA or gDNA that made up the material.

Original data processing: Reference gene primer amplification gave nucleated cell count estimates. Assay used: immunoSEQ multiplex PCR; TCRdb lists only in-frame clones, some missing. V, J and clone size derive from that table, while D and trimming were established from the DNA sequence. The sample has some 290,000 clones, roughly 90% seen once. Input material: peripheral blood. The sequence derives from a woman in her twenties or thirties with COVID-19, enrolled during active disease.

CDR3 sequence reads: CASSLGVGQIYEQYF. Here the CDR3 DNA reads TGCGCCAGCAGCTTGGGGGTCGGACAGATCTACGAGCAGTACTTC. This rearrangement joins TRBV5-1 to TRBJ2-7; the D gene is possibly TRBD1 (6 bases). The CDR3 sequence is 15 residues long. Between the trimmed V and J ends, which lost 0 bases and 3 bases, there was a span of 13 bases. Germline V gene data show CDR1 as SGHRS and CDR2 as YFSETQ.